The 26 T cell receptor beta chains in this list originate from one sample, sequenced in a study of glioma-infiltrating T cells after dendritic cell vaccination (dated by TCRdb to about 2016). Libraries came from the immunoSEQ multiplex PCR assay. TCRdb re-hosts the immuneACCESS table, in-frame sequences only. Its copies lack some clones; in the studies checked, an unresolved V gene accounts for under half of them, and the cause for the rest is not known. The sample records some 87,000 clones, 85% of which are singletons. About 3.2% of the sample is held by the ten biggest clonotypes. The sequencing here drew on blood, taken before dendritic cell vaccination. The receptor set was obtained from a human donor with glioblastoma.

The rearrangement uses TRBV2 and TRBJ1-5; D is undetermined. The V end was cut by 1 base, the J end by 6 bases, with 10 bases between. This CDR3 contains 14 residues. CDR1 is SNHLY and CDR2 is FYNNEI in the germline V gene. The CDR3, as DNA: TGTGCCAGCAGTGAAGGGTGGAGGTTTCAGCCCCAGCATTTT. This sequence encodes CASSEGWRFQPQHF.

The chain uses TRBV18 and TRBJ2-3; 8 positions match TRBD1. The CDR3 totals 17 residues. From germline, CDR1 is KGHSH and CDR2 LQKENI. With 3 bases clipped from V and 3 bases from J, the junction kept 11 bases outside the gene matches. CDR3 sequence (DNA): TGTGCCAGCTCACCCATGGCAGGGGGCGCGAGAACAGATACGCAGTATTTT. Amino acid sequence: CASSPMAGGARTDTQYF.

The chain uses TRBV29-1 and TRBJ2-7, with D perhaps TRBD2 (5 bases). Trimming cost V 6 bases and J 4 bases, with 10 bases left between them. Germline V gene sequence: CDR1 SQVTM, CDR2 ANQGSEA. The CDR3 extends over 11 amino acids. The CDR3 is CSVSGEYEQYF. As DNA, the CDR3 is TGCAGCGTCTCCGGGGAATACGAGCAGTACTTC.

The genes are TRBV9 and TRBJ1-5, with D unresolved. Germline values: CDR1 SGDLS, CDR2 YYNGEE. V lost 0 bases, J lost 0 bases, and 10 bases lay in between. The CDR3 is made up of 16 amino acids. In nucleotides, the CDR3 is TGTGCCAGCAGCGTAGGAGGAGGGAATAGCAATCAGCCCCAGCATTTT. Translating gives CASSVGGGNSNQPQHF.

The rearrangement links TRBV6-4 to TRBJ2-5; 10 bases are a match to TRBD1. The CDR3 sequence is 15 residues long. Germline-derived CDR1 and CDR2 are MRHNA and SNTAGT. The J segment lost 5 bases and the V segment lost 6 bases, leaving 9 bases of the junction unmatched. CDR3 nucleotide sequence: TGTGCCAGCAGACCGACAGGGGGCGTCTATGAGACCCAGTACTTC. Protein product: CASRPTGGVYETQYF.

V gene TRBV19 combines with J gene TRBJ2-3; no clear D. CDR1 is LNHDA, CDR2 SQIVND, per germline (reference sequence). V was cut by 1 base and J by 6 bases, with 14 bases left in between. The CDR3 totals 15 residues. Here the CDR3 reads CASSIAGYLRDTQYF. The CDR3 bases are TGTGCCAGTAGTATAGCTGGTTATTTGAGGGATACGCAGTATTTT.

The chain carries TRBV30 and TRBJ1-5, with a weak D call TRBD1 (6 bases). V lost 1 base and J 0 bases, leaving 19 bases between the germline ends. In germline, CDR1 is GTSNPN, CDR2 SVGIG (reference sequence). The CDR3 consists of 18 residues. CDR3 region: CAWSAGGAGAYSNQPQHF. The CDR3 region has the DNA TGTGCCTGGAGTGCCGGTGGCGCGGGGGCATATAGCAATCAGCCCCAGCATTTT. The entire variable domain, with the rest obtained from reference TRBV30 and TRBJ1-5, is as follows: SQTIHQWPATLVQPVGSPLSLECTVEGTSNPNLYWYRQAAGRGLQLLFYSVGIGQISSEVPQNLSASRPQDRQFILSSKKLLLSDSGFYLCAWSAGGAGAYSNQPQHFGDGTRLSIL.

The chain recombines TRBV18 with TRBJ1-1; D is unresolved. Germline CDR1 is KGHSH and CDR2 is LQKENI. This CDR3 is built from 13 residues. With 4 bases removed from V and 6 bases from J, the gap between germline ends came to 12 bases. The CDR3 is CASSQYLGAEAFF. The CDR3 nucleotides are TGTGCCAGCTCACAATATTTGGGCGCTGAAGCTTTCTTT.

CDR3 nucleotide sequence: TGCAGCGTTGGCAGTGAGGGACAGAAGCAGTACTTC. It yields the protein CSVGSEGQKQYF. The chain uses TRBV29-1 and TRBJ2-7; 7 bases are shared with TRBD1. V lost 4 bases and J lost 8; bases outside the gene matches: 8. The germline V gene encodes CDR1 SQVTM and CDR2 ANQGSEA. This CDR3 is built from 12 residues.

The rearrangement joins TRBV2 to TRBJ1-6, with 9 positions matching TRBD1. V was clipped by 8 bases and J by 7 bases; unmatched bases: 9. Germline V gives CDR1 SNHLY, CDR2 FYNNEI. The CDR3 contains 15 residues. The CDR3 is CASYPGTGPNSPLHF. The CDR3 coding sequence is TGTGCCAGCTACCCTGGGACAGGGCCCAATTCACCCCTCCACTTT.

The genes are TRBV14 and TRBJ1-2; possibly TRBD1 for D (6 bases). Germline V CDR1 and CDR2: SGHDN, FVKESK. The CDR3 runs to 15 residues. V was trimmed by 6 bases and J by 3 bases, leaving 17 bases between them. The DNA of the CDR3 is TGTGCCAGCAGTCCCTTGGGGGGGCCCTACTATGGCTACACCTTC. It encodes CASSPLGGPYYGYTF.

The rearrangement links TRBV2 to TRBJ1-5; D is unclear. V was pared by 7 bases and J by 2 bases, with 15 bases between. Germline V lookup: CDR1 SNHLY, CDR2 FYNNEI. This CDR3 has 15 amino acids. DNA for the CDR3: TGTGCCAGCAAACCGGGGTGGAGTGGCAATCAGCCCCAGCATTTT. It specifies CASKPGWSGNQPQHF. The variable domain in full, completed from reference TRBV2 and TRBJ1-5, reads EPEVTQTPSHQVTQMGQEVILRCVPISNHLYFYWYRQILGQKVEFLVSFYNNEISEKSEIFDDQFSVERPDGSNFTLKIRSTKLEDSAMYFCASKPGWSGNQPQHFGDGTRLSIL.

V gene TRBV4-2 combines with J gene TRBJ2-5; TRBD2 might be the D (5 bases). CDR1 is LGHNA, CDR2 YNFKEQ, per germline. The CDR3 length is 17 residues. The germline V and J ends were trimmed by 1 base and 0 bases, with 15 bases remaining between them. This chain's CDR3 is CASSQGVRGLYQETQYF. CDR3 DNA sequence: TGTGCCAGCAGCCAAGGGGTTCGGGGTCTGTACCAAGAGACCCAGTACTTC.

CDR3 protein: CASSLAGSGVNNSPLHF. CDR3 sequence (DNA): TGTGCCAGCAGCTTAGCGGGGTCAGGGGTCAATAATTCACCCCTCCACTTT. The rearrangement uses TRBV7-9 and TRBJ1-6; D is perhaps TRBD1 (6 bases). Trimming left V 0 bases short and J 5 bases short, with 14 bases between. This CDR3 comprises 17 residues. The germline gives CDR1 SEHNR, CDR2 FQNEAQ (reference sequence).

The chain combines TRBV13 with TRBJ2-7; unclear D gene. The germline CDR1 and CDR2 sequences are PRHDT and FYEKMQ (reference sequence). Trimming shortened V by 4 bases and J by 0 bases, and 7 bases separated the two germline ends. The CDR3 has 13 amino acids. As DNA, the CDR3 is TGTGCCAGCAGCTCGACAACCTCCTACGAGCAGTACTTC. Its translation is CASSSTTSYEQYF. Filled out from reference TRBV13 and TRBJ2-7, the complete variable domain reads AAGVIQSPRHLIKEKRETATLKCYPIPRHDTVYWYQQGPGQDPQFLISFYEKMQSDKGSIPDRFSAQQFSDYHSELNMSSLELGDSALYFCASSSTTSYEQYFGPGTRLTVT.

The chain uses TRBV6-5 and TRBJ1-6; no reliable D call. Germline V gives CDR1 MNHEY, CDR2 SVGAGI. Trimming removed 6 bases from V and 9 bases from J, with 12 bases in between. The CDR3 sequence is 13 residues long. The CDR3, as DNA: TGTGCCAGCAGGGAGGGAATCTTTTCACCCCTCCACTTT. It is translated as CASREGIFSPLHF.

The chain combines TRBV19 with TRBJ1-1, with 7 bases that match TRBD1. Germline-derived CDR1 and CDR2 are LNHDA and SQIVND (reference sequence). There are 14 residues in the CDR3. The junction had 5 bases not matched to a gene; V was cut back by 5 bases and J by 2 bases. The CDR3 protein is CASSLQGVNTEAFF. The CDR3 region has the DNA TGTGCCAGTAGTCTCCAGGGGGTAAACACTGAAGCTTTCTTT.

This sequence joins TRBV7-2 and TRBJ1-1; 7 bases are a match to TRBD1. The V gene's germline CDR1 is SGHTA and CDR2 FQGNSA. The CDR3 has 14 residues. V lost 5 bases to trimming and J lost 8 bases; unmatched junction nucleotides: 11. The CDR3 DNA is TGTGCCAGCAGCCTAAGCTGGCAGGGGGGCGAAGCTTTCTTT. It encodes CASSLSWQGGEAFF.

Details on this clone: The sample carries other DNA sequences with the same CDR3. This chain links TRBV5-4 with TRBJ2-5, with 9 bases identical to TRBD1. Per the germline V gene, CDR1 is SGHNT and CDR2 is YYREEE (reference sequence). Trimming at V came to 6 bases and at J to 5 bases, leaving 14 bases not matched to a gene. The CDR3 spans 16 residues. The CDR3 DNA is TGTGCCAGCAATTTAGGGGGTCCAGGACAGGGGGAGACCCAGTACTTC. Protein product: CASNLGGPGQGETQYF.

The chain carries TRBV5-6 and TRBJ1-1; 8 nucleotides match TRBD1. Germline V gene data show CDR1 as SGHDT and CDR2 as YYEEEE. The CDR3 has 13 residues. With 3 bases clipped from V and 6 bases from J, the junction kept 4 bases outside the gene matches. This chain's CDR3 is CASSWGTGSEAFF. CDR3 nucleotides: TGTGCCAGCAGCTGGGGGACAGGTTCTGAAGCTTTCTTT.

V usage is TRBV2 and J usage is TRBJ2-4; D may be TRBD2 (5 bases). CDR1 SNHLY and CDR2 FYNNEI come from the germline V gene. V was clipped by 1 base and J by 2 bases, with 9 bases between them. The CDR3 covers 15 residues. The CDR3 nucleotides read TGTGCCAGCAGTGAAGAGGAGGTGTCCAAAAACATTCAGTACTTC. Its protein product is CASSEEEVSKNIQYF.

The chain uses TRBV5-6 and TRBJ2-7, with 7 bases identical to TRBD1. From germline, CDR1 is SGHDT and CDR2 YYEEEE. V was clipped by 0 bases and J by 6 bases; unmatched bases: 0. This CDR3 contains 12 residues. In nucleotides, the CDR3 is TGTGCCAGCAGCTTGGACAGGGGCGAGCAGTACTTC. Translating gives CASSLDRGEQYF.

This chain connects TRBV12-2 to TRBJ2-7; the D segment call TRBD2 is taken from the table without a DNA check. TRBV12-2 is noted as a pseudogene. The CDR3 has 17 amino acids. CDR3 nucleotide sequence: TGTGCAAGTCGCTTAGCTCGGGGGGGAGTTGATACCTACGAGCAGTACTTC. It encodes CASRLARGGVDTYEQYF.

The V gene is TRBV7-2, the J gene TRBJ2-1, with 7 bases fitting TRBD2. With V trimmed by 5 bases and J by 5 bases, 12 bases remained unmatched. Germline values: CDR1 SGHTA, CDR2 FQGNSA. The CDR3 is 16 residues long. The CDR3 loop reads CASSPQWGLRDNEQFF. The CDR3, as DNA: TGTGCCAGCAGCCCCCAATGGGGACTACGGGACAATGAGCAGTTCTTC.

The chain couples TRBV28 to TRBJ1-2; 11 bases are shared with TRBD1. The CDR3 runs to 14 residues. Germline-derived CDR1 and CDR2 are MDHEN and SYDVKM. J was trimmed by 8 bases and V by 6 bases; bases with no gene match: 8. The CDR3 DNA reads TGTGCCAGCAGCAGAGGGGGACAGGGGGACGGCTACACCTTC. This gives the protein CASSRGGQGDGYTF.

The CDR3 DNA reads as TGCGCCAGCAGTAAACAGGTAAACACTGAAGCTTTCTTT. Translation gives CASSKQVNTEAFF. The chain uses TRBV10-1 and TRBJ1-1; a possible D gene is TRBD1 (5 bases). The germline V gene has CDR1 WNHNN and CDR2 SYGVQD (reference sequence). Trimming took off 5 bases at V and 2 bases at J, with 9 bases between the two ends. CDR3 length: 13 residues.